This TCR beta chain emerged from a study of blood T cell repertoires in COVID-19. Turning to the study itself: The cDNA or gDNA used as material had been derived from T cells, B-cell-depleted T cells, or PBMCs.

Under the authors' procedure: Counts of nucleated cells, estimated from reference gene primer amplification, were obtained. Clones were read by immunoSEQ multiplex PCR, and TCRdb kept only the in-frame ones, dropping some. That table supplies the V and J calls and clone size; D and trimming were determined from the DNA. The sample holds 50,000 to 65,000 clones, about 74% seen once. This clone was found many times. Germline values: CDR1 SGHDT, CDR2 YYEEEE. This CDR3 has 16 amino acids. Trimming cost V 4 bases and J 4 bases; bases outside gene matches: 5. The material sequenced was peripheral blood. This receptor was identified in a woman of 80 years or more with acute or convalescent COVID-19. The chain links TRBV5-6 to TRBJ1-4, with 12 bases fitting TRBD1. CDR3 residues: CASSTGTGGFNEKLFF. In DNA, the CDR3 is TGTGCCAGCAGCACCGGGACAGGGGGCTTTAATGAAAAACTGTTTTTT. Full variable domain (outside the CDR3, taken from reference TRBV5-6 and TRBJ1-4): DAGVTQSPTHLIKTRGQQVTLRCSPKSGHDTVSWYQQALGQGPQFIFQYYEEEERQRGNFPDRFSGHQFPNYSSELNVNALLLGDSALYLCASSTGTGGFNEKLFFGSGTQLSVL.